Listed below are T cell receptor beta chains from one sample, sequenced in a study of blood T cell repertoires in COVID-19. Produced via immunoSEQ multiplex PCR; TCRdb's table is partial and in-frame only. Found here are 150,000 to 200,000 clones, 87% of them singletons; the top ten hold about 9.4%. Sequencing was carried out using peripheral blood. The receptors were sampled from a woman in her sixties or seventies with COVID-19, enrolled during active disease. CDR3s include the opening cysteine and the closing phenylalanine or tryptophan. A D gene is named only where the DNA matches it firmly.

v_gene	j_gene	d_gene	CDR3aa	CDR3nt
TRBV7-3	TRBJ2-1	-	CASSPSLAAYNEQFF	TGTGCCAGCAGCCCCTCCCTCGCAGCCTACAATGAGCAGTTCTTC
TRBV12-2	TRBJ2-7	-	CASRRSLDRGRGEQYF	TGTGCAAGTCGCCGCAGTTTGGACAGGGGTCGAGGAGAGCAGTACTTC
TRBV6-6	TRBJ1-2	-	CASSPQTGGGYTF	TGTGCCAGCAGTCCCCAGACAGGCGGGGGCTACACCTTC
TRBV7-3	TRBJ2-3	-	CASSLSGSTDTQYF	TGTGCCAGCAGTTTGAGCGGGAGCACAGATACGCAGTATTTT
TRBV25-1	TRBJ2-7	TRBD1	CASSESGTGDYEQYF	TGTGCCAGCAGTGAAAGCGGGACAGGGGACTACGAGCAGTACTTC
TRBV28	TRBJ2-7	TRBD2	CASSGTSGSYEQYF	TGTGCCAGCAGCGGGACTAGCGGGTCCTACGAGCAGTACTTC
TRBV19	TRBJ2-7	TRBD2	CASSRGTGTSGSSYEQYF	TGTGCCAGTAGTAGGGGTACCGGGACTAGCGGCAGCTCCTACGAGCAGTACTTC
TRBV28	TRBJ2-1	-	CGSMGGHDEQFF	TGTGGCAGCATGGGAGGTCACGATGAGCAGTTCTTC
TRBV5-1	TRBJ2-2	TRBD1	CASSMDRGFFGELFF	TGCGCCAGCAGCATGGACAGGGGATTTTTCGGGGAGCTGTTTTTT
TRBV10-3	TRBJ2-2	TRBD1	CAIKRDRGTGELFF	TGTGCCATCAAGCGGGACAGGGGTACCGGGGAGCTGTTTTTT
TRBV9	TRBJ1-2	-	CASSVAGYYGYTF	TGTGCCAGCAGCGTAGCAGGGTACTATGGCTACACCTTC
TRBV30	TRBJ2-7	TRBD1	CAWSVLGQGGEQYF	TGTGCCTGGAGTGTACTAGGACAGGGGGGCGAGCAGTACTTC